Listed here are 16 T cell receptor beta chains from one sample, sequenced in a study of cytomegalovirus exposure and HLA in healthy donors. The PCR had 60 Vbeta and 13 Jbeta primers. Sequencing used immunoSEQ multiplex PCR; TCRdb keeps in-frame clones, though not all of them. In the table there are 100,000 to 150,000 clones, around four fifths of which are singletons. The source material was PBMCs. The receptor source for this set is a woman between 50 and 59 years old in good health and CMV-seropositive.

This sequence joins TRBV28 and TRBJ2-5; TRBD2 agrees at 11 bases. Looked up from germline, CDR1 is MDHEN and CDR2 is SYDVKM. CDR3 length equals 18 residues. After removal of 2 bases from V and 3 bases from J, the junction contained 11 bases not matched to a gene. The DNA for the CDR3 is TGTGCCAGCAGTTTAGGTCCGGACCCGACTAGCGGGAAAGAGACCCAGTACTTC. This codes for CASSLGPDPTSGKETQYF. Complete variable domain (other parts from reference TRBV28 and TRBJ2-5): DVKVTQSSRYLVKRTGEKVFLECVQDMDHENMFWYRQDPGLGLRLIYFSYDVKMKEKGDIPEGYSVSREKKERFSLILESASTNQTSMYLCASSLGPDPTSGKETQYFGPGTRLLVL.

In DNA, the CDR3 is TGTGCCAGCAGTTTAGAGGCGGGCCCCTCTGGAAACACCATATATTTT. Encoded protein: CASSLEAGPSGNTIYF. The gene calls are TRBV27 and TRBJ1-3; D is undetermined. CDR3 size: 16 residues. Germline CDR1 and CDR2: MNHEY and SMNVEV (reference sequence). V was shortened by 2 bases and J by 0 bases, with 11 bases between the two germline ends.

By its share, this clone is medium-sized. The chain uses TRBV5-4 and TRBJ1-2; 7 bases fit TRBD1. Trimming cost V 4 bases and J 1 base; bases outside gene matches: 10. The germline gives CDR1 SGHNT, CDR2 YYREEE (reference sequence). The CDR3 contains 16 residues. Written as DNA, the CDR3 is TGTGCCAGCAGCCCGCGACAGGGTGGAATTAACTATGGCTACACCTTC. Protein product: CASSPRQGGINYGYTF. The full variable domain, rest sourced from reference TRBV5-4 and TRBJ1-2, is ETGVTQSPTHLIKTRGQQVTLRCSSQSGHNTVSWYQQALGQGPQFIFQYYREEENGRGNFPPRFSGLQFPNYSSELNVNALELDDSALYLCASSPRQGGINYGYTFGSGTRLTVV.

The chain is built from TRBV19 and TRBJ2-7; no reliable D call. Germline-derived CDR1 and CDR2 are LNHDA and SQIVND (reference sequence). The CDR3 totals 14 residues. V was trimmed by 0 bases and J by 2 bases, leaving 8 bases between them. The chain's CDR3 is CASSIDYETYEQYF. As DNA, the CDR3 is TGTGCCAGTAGTATAGACTACGAAACCTACGAGCAGTACTTC.

Only a few counts were recorded for this clone. The chain links TRBV7-2 to TRBJ1-1; 7 bases are a match to TRBD1. The V segment lost 2 bases and the J segment 7 bases; nucleotides outside the gene matches: 10. Germline-derived CDR1 and CDR2 are SGHTA and FQGNSA. This CDR3 has 15 amino acids. DNA for the CDR3: TGTGCCAGCAGCTTAATTCCAGGGGGTGAGGGTGAAGCTTTCTTT. Its protein product is CASSLIPGGEGEAFF.

This sequence joins TRBV6-5 and TRBJ1-5; D not certain. The CDR3 runs to 15 residues. The germline gives CDR1 MNHEY, CDR2 SVGAGI. The ends were cut back, 5 bases at V and 5 bases at J, with 16 bases in the middle. For the CDR3, the DNA is TGTGCCAGCAGTGCACCAGCCGACTCTGATCAGCCCCAGCATTTT. Encoded protein: CASSAPADSDQPQHF.

This chain's CDR3 is CASSLWAGNQPQHF. The CDR3 DNA reads as TGCGCCAGCAGCTTGTGGGCTGGGAATCAGCCCCAGCATTTT. V and J are TRBV5-1 and TRBJ1-5, with D hard to call. Looked up from germline, CDR1 is SGHRS and CDR2 is YFSETQ. V was shortened by 1 base and J by 4 bases, with 9 bases between the two germline ends. This CDR3 contains 14 residues. The variable domain in full, completed from reference TRBV5-1 and TRBJ1-5, reads KAGVTQTPRYLIKTRGQQVTLSCSPISGHRSVSWYQQTPGQGLQFLFEYFSETQRNKGNFPGRFSGRQFSNSRSEMNVSTLELGDSALYLCASSLWAGNQPQHFGDGTRLSIL.

V usage is TRBV2 and J usage is TRBJ2-1, with D possibly being TRBD1 (6 bases). CDR1 and CDR2 (germline): SNHLY, FYNNEI. This CDR3 comprises 16 residues. V dropped 7 bases and J dropped 0 bases, with 16 bases sitting between them. CDR3 sequence: CASTDETGLSYNEQFF. The CDR3 nucleotides are TGTGCCAGCACCGATGAAACAGGGCTCTCCTACAATGAGCAGTTCTTC.

The chain employs TRBV2 and TRBJ2-1; unclear D gene. This CDR3 is 12 amino acids long. V was trimmed by 7 bases and J by 4 bases, leaving 8 bases between them. The germline V gene encodes CDR1 SNHLY and CDR2 FYNNEI. This CDR3 reads CASTMSYNEQFF. The DNA of the CDR3 is TGTGCCAGCACCATGAGTTACAATGAGCAGTTCTTC.

As concerns this clone: One junction end disagrees with the germline gene, perhaps due to a read error. The chain has TRBV7-7 and TRBJ2-1, with 8 bases that match TRBD2. Germline-derived CDR1 and CDR2 are SSHAT and FNYEAQ (reference sequence). This CDR3 is built from 13 residues. The CDR3 reads CASSLGLVNEQFF. Written as DNA, the CDR3 is TGTGCTAGCAGCTTGGGACTAGTCAATGAGCAGTTCTTC.

The chain has TRBV2 and TRBJ2-5; the match to TRBD1 covers 7 bases. Germline CDR1 SNHLY, CDR2 FYNNEI. J gave up 1 base and V 8 bases, and 1 base lay outside the gene matches. The CDR3 is made up of 12 amino acids. CDR3 DNA: TGTGCCAGCGGGACAGTCCAAGAGACCCAGTACTTC. Translating it yields CASGTVQETQYF. The complete variable domain, with remaining parts taken from reference TRBV2 and TRBJ2-5, reads EPEVTQTPSHQVTQMGQEVILRCVPISNHLYFYWYRQILGQKVEFLVSFYNNEISEKSEIFDDQFSVERPDGSNFTLKIRSTKLEDSAMYFCASGTVQETQYFGPGTRLLVL.

About this clone: The sample carries other DNA sequences with the same CDR3. The V and J genes are TRBV5-1 and TRBJ1-1; 8 nucleotides align to TRBD1. Trimming cost V 3 bases and J 1 base; bases outside gene matches: 2. CDR3 size: 14 residues. The germline CDR1 and CDR2 sequences are SGHRS and YFSETQ. For the CDR3, the DNA is TGCGCCAGCAGCTCCGGACAGGGGAACACTGAAGCTTTCTTT. This codes for CASSSGQGNTEAFF.

The J gene is TRBJ2-1, the V gene TRBV11-2, with 11 bases fitting TRBD2. The CDR3 runs 16 residues. CDR1 SGHAT and CDR2 FQNNGV come from the germline V gene. V lost 4 bases to trimming and J lost 6 bases; unmatched junction nucleotides: 8. DNA of the CDR3: TGTGCCAGCAGCTCCCAACTAGCGGGGGCCCTCAATGAGCAGTTCTTC. Translating it yields CASSSQLAGALNEQFF.

The chain recombines TRBV28 with TRBJ2-7; maybe TRBD2 (5 bases). Germline V CDR1 and CDR2: MDHEN, SYDVKM. The CDR3 length is 15 residues. V lost 6 bases to trimming and J lost 6 bases, with 21 bases between them. The CDR3 protein is CASRSLLDGSVEQYF. DNA of the CDR3: TGTGCCAGCAGATCCCTTCTAGATGGGAGTGTCGAGCAGTACTTC.

The chain uses TRBV7-9 and TRBJ2-1; TRBD2 matches 10 bases. V was clipped by 1 base and J by 0 bases; unmatched bases: 9. This CDR3 spans 19 amino acids. Germline V CDR1 and CDR2: SEHNR, FQNEAQ (reference sequence). CDR3 region: CASSLGGASGSSSYNEQFF. CDR3 DNA sequence: TGTGCCAGCAGCTTAGGCGGGGCTAGCGGGAGCAGCTCCTACAATGAGCAGTTCTTC.

This chain uses TRBV27 with TRBJ2-7; 8 bases align to TRBD2. Trimming removed 9 bases from V and 3 bases from J; junction bases left unmatched: 10. There are 14 residues in the CDR3. Germline-derived CDR1 and CDR2 are MNHEY and SMNVEV (reference sequence). Written as DNA, the CDR3 is TGTGCCAGTTCCGAACGGGGGGGTTACTACGAGCAGTACTTC. Its protein product is CASSERGGYYEQYF.